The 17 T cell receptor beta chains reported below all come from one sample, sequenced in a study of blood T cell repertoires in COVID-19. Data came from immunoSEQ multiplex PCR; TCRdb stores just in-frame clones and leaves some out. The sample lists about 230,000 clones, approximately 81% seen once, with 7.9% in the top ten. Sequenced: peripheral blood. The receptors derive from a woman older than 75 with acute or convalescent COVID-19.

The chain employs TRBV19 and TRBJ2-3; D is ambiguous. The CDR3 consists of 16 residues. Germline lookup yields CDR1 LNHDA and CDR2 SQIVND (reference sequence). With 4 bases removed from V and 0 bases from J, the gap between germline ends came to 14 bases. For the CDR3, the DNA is TGTGCCAGTAGTACCCCAGCGTCGGCTAGCACAGATACGCAGTATTTT. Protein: CASSTPASASTDTQYF.

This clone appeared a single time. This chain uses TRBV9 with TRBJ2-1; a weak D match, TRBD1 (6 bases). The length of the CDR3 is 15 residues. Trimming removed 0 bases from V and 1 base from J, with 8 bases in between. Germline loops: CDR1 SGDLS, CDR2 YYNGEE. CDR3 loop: CASSVEQGSYNEQFF. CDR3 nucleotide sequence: TGTGCCAGCAGCGTAGAACAGGGATCCTACAATGAGCAGTTCTTC. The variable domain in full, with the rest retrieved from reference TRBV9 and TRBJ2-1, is DSGVTQTPKHLITATGQRVTLRCSPRSGDLSVYWYQQSLDQGLQFLIQYYNGEERAKGNILERFSAQQFPDLHSELNLSSLELGDSALYFCASSVEQGSYNEQFFGPGTRLTVL.

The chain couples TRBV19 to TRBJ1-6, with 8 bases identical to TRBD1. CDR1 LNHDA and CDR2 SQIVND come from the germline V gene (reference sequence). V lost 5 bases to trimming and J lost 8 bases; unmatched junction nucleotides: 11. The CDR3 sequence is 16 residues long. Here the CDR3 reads CASSLVAGGADSPLHF. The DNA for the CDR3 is TGTGCCAGTAGTTTGGTGGCAGGGGGCGCAGATTCACCCCTCCACTTT.

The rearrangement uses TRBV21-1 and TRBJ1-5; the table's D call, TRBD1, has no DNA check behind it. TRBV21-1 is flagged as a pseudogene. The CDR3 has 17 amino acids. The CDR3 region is CASSKEGQGESNQPQHF. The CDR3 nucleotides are TGTGCCAGCAGCAAAGAGGGACAGGGTGAGAGTAATCAGCCCCAGCATTTT.

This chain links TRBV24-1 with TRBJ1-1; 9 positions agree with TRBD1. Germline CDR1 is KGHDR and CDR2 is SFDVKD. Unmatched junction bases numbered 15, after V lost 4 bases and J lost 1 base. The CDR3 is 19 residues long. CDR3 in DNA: TGTGCCACCAGTGAATGGGCCGGGACAGGGCGTTATTGGAACACTGAAGCTTTCTTT. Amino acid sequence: CATSEWAGTGRYWNTEAFF.

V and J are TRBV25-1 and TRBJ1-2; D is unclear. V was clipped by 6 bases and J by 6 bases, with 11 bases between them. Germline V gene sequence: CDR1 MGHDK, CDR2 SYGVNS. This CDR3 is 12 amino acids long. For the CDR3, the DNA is TGTGCCAGCAGCTGGCAAACCCATGGCTACACCTTC. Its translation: CASSWQTHGYTF.

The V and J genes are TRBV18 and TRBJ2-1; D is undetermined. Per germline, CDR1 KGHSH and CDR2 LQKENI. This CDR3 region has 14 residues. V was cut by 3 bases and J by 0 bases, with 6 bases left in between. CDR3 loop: CASSPPNSYNEQFF. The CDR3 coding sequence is TGTGCCAGCTCACCCCCCAACTCCTACAATGAGCAGTTCTTC.

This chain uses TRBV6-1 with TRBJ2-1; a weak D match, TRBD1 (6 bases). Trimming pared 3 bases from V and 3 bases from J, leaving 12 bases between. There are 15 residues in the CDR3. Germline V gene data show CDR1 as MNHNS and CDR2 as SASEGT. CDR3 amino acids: CASSDQGIGYNEQFF. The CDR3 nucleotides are TGTGCCAGCAGTGACCAGGGGATTGGCTACAATGAGCAGTTCTTC.

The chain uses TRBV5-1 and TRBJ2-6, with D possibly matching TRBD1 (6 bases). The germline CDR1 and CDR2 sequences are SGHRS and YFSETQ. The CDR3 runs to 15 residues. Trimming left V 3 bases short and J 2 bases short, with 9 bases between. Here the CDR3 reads CASSSHRAGANVLTF. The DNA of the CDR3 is TGCGCCAGCAGCTCACACAGGGCTGGGGCCAACGTCCTGACTTTC.

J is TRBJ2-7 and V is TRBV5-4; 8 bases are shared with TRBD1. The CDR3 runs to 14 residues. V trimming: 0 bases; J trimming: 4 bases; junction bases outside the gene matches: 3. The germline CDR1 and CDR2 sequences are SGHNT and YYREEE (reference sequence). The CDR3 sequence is CASSLGQGAYEQYF. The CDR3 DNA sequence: TGTGCCAGCAGCTTGGGGCAGGGGGCTTACGAGCAGTACTTC.

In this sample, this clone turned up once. CDR3: CASSVGSSGVSYEQYF. CDR3 DNA sequence: TGTGCCAGCAGCGTAGGCAGTAGCGGGGTTTCCTACGAGCAGTACTTC. V gene TRBV9 combines with J gene TRBJ2-7; 8 bases are a match to TRBD2. The V gene's germline CDR1 is SGDLS and CDR2 YYNGEE. The CDR3 is 16 amino acids. Trimming removed 0 bases from V and 1 base from J; junction bases left unmatched: 6.

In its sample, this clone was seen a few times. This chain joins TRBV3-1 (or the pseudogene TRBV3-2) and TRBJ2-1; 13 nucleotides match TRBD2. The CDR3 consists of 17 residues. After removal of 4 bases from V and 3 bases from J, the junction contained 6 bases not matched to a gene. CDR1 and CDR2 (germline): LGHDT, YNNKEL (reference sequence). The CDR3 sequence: CASSRGGLAGVYNEQFF. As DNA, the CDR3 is TGTGCCAGCAGCCGTGGTGGACTAGCGGGGGTCTACAATGAGCAGTTCTTC.

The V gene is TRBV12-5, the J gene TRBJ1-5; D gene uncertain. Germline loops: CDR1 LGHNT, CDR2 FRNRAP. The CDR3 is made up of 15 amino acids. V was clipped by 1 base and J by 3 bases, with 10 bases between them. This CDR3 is CASGLGTVYNQPQHF. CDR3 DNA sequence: TGTGCTAGTGGTTTGGGGACTGTGTACAATCAGCCCCAGCATTTT.

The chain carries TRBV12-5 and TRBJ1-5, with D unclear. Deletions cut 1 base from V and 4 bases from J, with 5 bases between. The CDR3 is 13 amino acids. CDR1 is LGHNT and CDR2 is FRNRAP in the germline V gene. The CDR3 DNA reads TGTGCTAGTGGTTTGGAAGCGAATCAGCCCCAGCATTTT. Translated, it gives CASGLEANQPQHF.

CDR3 nucleotide sequence: TGTGCCAGCAGTTGGACAGCTAATGAAAAACTGTTTTTT. Translating it yields CASSWTANEKLFF. The J gene is TRBJ1-4, the V gene TRBV6-5; the D gene is possibly TRBD1 (6 bases). The CDR3 contains 13 residues. V gave up 4 bases and J gave up 3 bases, with 6 bases separating them. Per germline, CDR1 MNHEY and CDR2 SVGAGI.

Here the CDR3 reads CASSSTSGTDTQYF. DNA for the CDR3: TGTGCCAGCAGCTCGACTAGCGGCACAGATACGCAGTATTTT. This chain links TRBV7-3 with TRBJ2-3, with 8 positions matching TRBD2. The CDR3 totals 14 residues. Per germline, CDR1 SGHTA and CDR2 FQGTGA. V lost 4 bases and J lost 1; bases outside the gene matches: 1.

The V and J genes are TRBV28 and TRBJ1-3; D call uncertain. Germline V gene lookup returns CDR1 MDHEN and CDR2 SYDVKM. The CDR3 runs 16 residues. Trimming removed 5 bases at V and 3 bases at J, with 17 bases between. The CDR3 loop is CASSGYPGGLGNTIYF. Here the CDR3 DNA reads TGTGCCAGCAGTGGCTACCCGGGAGGTCTTGGAAACACCATATATTTT. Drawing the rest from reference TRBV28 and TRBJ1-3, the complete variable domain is DVKVTQSSRYLVKRTGEKVFLECVQDMDHENMFWYRQDPGLGLRLIYFSYDVKMKEKGDIPEGYSVSREKKERFSLILESASTNQTSMYLCASSGYPGGLGNTIYFGEGSWLTVV.